This T cell receptor (beta chain) was captured by sequencing in a study of shared clonotypes between healthy human individuals (dated by TCRdb to about 2020). About the study as a whole: The cohort included a few men and a couple of women between 18 and 49 years of age. For each donor, three plates each were used for CD4 naive and CD4 memory, two plates were used for CD8 naive, and one plate was used for CD8 memory. To estimate repertoire size and how much clonotypes are shared between individuals, the study performed deep sequencing of blood TCR repertoires from five healthy adults. To increase sequencing depth and limit assay-specific biases, TCR repertoire library preparation and sequencing were carried out by different laboratories using diverse techniques. Each donor's leukapheresis produced roughly between about 0.9 and 9.5 billion PBMCs.

The donors were healthy, HIV-negative adults who had no recently reported acute infections or vaccinations. All donors were Caucasian adults living in Nashville, Tennessee, USA. Magnetic negative selection was used to enrich CD4+ T cells, after which naive cells were positively selected on CD45RA and the negative fraction became the memory subset. Blood was collected by leukapheresis, and PBMCs were isolated by Ficoll-Histopaque density gradient centrifugation and then cryopreserved in liquid nitrogen vapor phase. Purity and quantity of every magnetically sorted T cell population were checked by analytical flow cytometry. Each sorted fraction had its genomic DNA isolated and then quantified by UV absorbance on a Nanodrop 2000c. Beyond this particular receptor, the publication reports: Higher generation probabilities were observed for clonotypes shared by all four sorted-subset donors than for non-shared clonotypes. Because the study included only a small number of donors, the genetic and exposure-history diversity represented was limited. Pairwise subsampling led to the expectation that sequencing depth would affect the degree of clonotype sharing among donors. Sampling was limited to blood, and TCR repertoires in tissue likely differ from TCR repertoires in blood. Larger estimated clonotype richness was generally found for naive subsets than for memory subsets. Even with the large sequencing depth, rarefaction of the sorted-subset datasets indicated that sequencing was incomplete. Across a handful of donors, around 5% of naive CD4, approximately 4% of naive CD8, roughly 2.3% of memory CD4, and around 0.4% of memory CD8 clonotypes were shared.

Using the deep immunoSEQ assay, multiplex PCR amplified TCR CDR3 regions from genomic DNA. Genomic DNA extracted from each cell subset was distributed evenly over all wells of several immunoSEQ 96-well plates, and each plate served as one replicate. For sorted subsets, each replicate PCR was loaded with about 0.2 ug genomic DNA, equivalent to about 33,000 T cell genomes. Purified libraries were quantified with a Qubit 3.0 fluorometer, sized on a Bioanalyzer 2100, and re-quantified with the KAPA Library Quantification kit. Every immunoSEQ 96-well plate was sequenced on a separate single-read 150-cycle Illumina NextSeq 550 flow cell. In the original analysis: The immunoSEQ output contained only junctional sequences without quality scores, so filtering could not match that applied to full-length reads. Sequences were annotated with PyIR, a Python wrapper for IgBLAST v1.9, and V/J genes and CDR3 were assigned using IMGT germline references. Reads were filtered out if the reads had weak V/J assignments (E-value above 1e-6), no CDR3, stop codons, out-of-frame junctions, or ambiguous translated residues. A V3J clonotype was defined by an identical inferred V gene, J gene, and CDR3 amino acid sequence. Percentage overlap between repertoires was calculated by dividing the number of shared unique clonotypes by the size of the smaller repertoire. Three approaches were used to assess repertoire richness: RTK rarefaction, the Chao1 estimator, and Recon v2.1 estimates of unobserved clonotypes. Generation probabilities were computed with OLGA for all TCRbeta clonotypes obtained by the gDNA method from several donors. TCRdb took this table from immuneACCESS and kept in-frame rearrangements with V and J called. Such tables lack part of the clones; where checked against another copy, unresolved V genes explain under half of the gap, and the rest is unexplained. The DNA was the basis for D and trimming; V, J and clone size are from that table. This sample comprises about 2.3 million clones, 93% of them detected only once. The biggest ten clones account for about 0.39% of the sample.

Details on this clone: Its antigen has not been determined. Within one base of it there is no much larger clone, and no base qualities were kept.

There are 13 amino acids in the CDR3, from cysteine to phenylalanine inclusive. Only CDR3 DNA is held: 39 bases, read in frame from base 1. CDR1 and CDR2 (SGHAT, FQDESV) derive from the germline V gene (reference sequence). A distance of 7 bases separates the germline ends of V and J, which lose 5 bases and 0 bases respectively. The sequenced sample consisted of naive CD4+ T cells from PBMCs. The cell subset or site label of this sample denotes: CD45RA+ positively selected. In this chain, TRBV11-1 is recombined with TRBJ2-5; no D gene can be assigned with confidence. The source is a man younger than 30 in good health. Some clones in this sample may be carry-over from other donors' samples. The nucleotide sequence is TGTGCCAGCAGCGCCAGTTACCAAGAGACCCAGTACTTC. This is translated as CASSASYQETQYF.